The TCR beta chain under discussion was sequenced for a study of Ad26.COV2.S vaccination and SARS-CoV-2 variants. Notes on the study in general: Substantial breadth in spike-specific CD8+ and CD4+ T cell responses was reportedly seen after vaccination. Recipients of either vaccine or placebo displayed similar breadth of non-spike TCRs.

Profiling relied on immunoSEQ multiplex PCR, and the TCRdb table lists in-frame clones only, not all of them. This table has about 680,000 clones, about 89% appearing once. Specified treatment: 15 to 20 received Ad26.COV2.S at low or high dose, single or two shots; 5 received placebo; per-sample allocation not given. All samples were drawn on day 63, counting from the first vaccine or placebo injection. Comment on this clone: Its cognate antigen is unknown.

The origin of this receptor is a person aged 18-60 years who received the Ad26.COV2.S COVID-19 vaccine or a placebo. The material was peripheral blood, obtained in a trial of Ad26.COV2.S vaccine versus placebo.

Here the CDR3 DNA reads TGTGCCAGCAGTGAAGCGCTTAGGACATCGGATGAAAAACTGTTTTTT. This encodes CASSEALRTSDEKLFF. The chain employs TRBV2 and TRBJ1-4, with D perhaps matching TRBD1 (5 bases). There are 16 residues in the CDR3. V was pared by 0 bases and J by 6 bases, with 14 bases between. Per germline, CDR1 SNHLY and CDR2 FYNNEI.